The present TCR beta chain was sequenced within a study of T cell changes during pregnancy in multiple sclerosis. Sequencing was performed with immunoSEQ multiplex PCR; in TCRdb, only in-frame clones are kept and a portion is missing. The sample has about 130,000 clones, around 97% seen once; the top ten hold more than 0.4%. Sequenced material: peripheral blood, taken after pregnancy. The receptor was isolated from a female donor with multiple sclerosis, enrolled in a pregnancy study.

The DNA for the CDR3 is TGCGCCAGCAGCCAAGGCCGACTAACGCCCTACGAGCAGTACTTC. As protein: CASSQGRLTPYEQYF. V usage is TRBV4-3 and J usage is TRBJ2-7; possible D gene TRBD2, 5 bases. The CDR3 runs to 15 residues. Germline lookup yields CDR1 LGHNA and CDR2 YSLEER. V was trimmed by 1 base and J by 2 bases, leaving 12 bases between them.